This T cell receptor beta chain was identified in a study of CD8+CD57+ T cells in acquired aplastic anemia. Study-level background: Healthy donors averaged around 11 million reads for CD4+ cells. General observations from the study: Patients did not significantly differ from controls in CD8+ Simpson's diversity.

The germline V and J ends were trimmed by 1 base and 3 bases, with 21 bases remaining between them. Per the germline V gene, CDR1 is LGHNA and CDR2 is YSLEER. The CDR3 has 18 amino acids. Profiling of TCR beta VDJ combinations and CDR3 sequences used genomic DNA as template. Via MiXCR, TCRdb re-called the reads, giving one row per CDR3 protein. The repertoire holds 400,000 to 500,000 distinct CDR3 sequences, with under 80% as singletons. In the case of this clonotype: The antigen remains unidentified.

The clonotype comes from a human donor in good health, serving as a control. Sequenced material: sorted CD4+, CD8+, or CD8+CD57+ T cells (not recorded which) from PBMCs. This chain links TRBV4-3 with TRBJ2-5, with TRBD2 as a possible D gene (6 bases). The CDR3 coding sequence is TGCGCCAGCAGCCAAGTTGCTACGGCTAGCGAGGGGAAAGAGACCCAGTACTTC. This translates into CASSQVATASEGKETQYF.